The 18 T cell receptor beta chains listed next were all sequenced from one sample in a study of shared clonotypes between healthy human individuals. TCRdb's table, derived via immunoSEQ multiplex PCR, lists solely in-frame clones and lacks some. The repertoire has roughly 2 million clones, just under 95% of them found once; the top ten carry 0.85% to 1.3%. Naive CD8 cells lacked CD45RO, underwent positive selection for CCR7 and left out terminally differentiated effector memory CD45RA+ cells. Sequencing was done on a sample of naive CD8+ T cells sorted from blood. The receptors come from a man in his late teens or twenties in good health.

Points on this clone: The identical CDR3 is also encoded by other nucleotide sequences in the sample. The chain uses TRBV6-1 and TRBJ2-7, with 7 bases aligning to TRBD1. Unmatched junction bases numbered 9, after V lost 3 bases and J lost 4 bases. The CDR3 sequence is 15 residues long. Germline V lookup: CDR1 MNHNS, CDR2 SASEGT. CDR3 sequence reads: CASSEAGGLTYEQYF. The CDR3 nucleotides read TGTGCCAGCAGTGAGGCAGGGGGTCTCACTTACGAGCAGTACTTC.

The rearrangement links TRBV4-1 to TRBJ2-7; D is perhaps TRBD2 (5 bases). CDR1 MGHRA and CDR2 YSYEKL come from the germline V gene. V was shortened by 2 bases and J by 4 bases, with 12 bases between the two germline ends. CDR3 length: 14 amino acids. Here the CDR3 reads CASSQIVGVYEQYF. DNA for the CDR3: TGCGCCAGCAGCCAAATTGTCGGGGTTTACGAGCAGTACTTC.

The sample holds one count of this clone. The rearrangement uses TRBV4-2 and TRBJ2-7; the match to TRBD2 covers 13 bases. This CDR3 has 15 amino acids. The ends lost 4 bases at V and 3 bases at J; junction bases unmatched: 3. Germline CDR1 LGHNA, CDR2 YNFKEQ. CDR3 sequence: CASSLGTSGVYEQYF. The CDR3 DNA reads as TGTGCCAGCAGCCTCGGGACTAGCGGGGTCTACGAGCAGTACTTC.

This clone was observed a few times. The V and J genes are TRBV18 and TRBJ2-3; D gene unclear. CDR3 length equals 13 residues. The germline CDR1 and CDR2 sequences are KGHSH and LQKENI. The V gene lost 0 bases and the J gene lost 5 bases, with 6 bases spanning the gap. The chain's CDR3 is CASSPPGGDTQYF. DNA for the CDR3: TGTGCCAGCTCACCACCGGGTGGAGATACGCAGTATTTT. The full variable domain, in which reference TRBV18 and TRBJ2-3 provide the parts outside the CDR3, is NAGVMQNPRHLVRRRGQEARLRCSPMKGHSHVYWYRQLPEEGLKFMVYLQKENIIDESGMPKERFSAEFPKEGPSILRIQQVVRGDSAAYFCASSPPGGDTQYFGPGTRLTVL.

On this clone: The same CDR3 can be traced to other DNA sequences in this sample. The V and J genes are TRBV9 and TRBJ1-5; weak D call: TRBD1 (5 bases). CDR1 and CDR2 (germline): SGDLS, YYNGEE. V lost 3 bases to trimming and J lost 2 bases, with 9 bases between them. The CDR3 runs 14 residues. The CDR3 DNA sequence: TGTGCCAGCAGCGGCGGGACCGGCAATCAGCCCCAGCATTTT. Translating it yields CASSGGTGNQPQHF. Full variable domain (rest looked up from reference TRBV9 and TRBJ1-5): DSGVTQTPKHLITATGQRVTLRCSPRSGDLSVYWYQQSLDQGLQFLIQYYNGEERAKGNILERFSAQQFPDLHSELNLSSLELGDSALYFCASSGGTGNQPQHFGDGTRLSIL.

The chain has TRBV7-9 and TRBJ2-5, with 7 bases matching TRBD2. Germline V gene lookup returns CDR1 SEHNR and CDR2 FQNEAQ (reference sequence). Unmatched junction bases numbered 11, after V lost 2 bases and J lost 5 bases. The CDR3 has 16 amino acids. This CDR3 reads CASSLSLGGAGETQYF. The CDR3 region has the DNA TGTGCCAGCAGCTTATCCTTGGGAGGGGCAGGGGAGACCCAGTACTTC.

The chain couples TRBV27 to TRBJ1-5, with D possibly matching TRBD1 (6 bases). The length of the CDR3 is 16 residues. The germline V and J ends were trimmed by 3 bases and 3 bases, with 15 bases remaining between them. From germline, CDR1 is MNHEY and CDR2 SMNVEV (reference sequence). As DNA, the CDR3 is TGTGCCAGCAGTTTGACAGGCCCTCCATTCAATCAGCCCCAGCATTTT. Translation gives CASSLTGPPFNQPQHF.

The chain links TRBV19 to TRBJ2-7; 8 positions match TRBD2. V dropped 3 bases and J dropped 3; count of bases not matched to a gene: 7. Germline CDR1 LNHDA, CDR2 SQIVND (reference sequence). The CDR3 has 15 residues. The chain's CDR3 is CASSMPSGSVYEQYF. The CDR3 nucleotides read TGTGCCAGTAGTATGCCGAGCGGGAGTGTCTACGAGCAGTACTTC.

The rearrangement links TRBV6-6 to TRBJ1-4, with D perhaps matching TRBD1 (5 bases). The CDR3 runs to 12 residues. Germline CDR1 is MNHNY and CDR2 is SVGAGI (reference sequence). V lost 5 bases and J lost 12, with 13 bases in between. CDR3 residues: CASSRNTGELFF. Here the CDR3 DNA reads TGTGCCAGCAGTCGGAATACAGGAGAACTGTTTTTT.

This rearrangement joins TRBV11-2 to TRBJ2-5; unclear D gene. In germline, CDR1 is SGHAT, CDR2 FQNNGV. Deletions cut 5 bases from V and 4 bases from J, with 11 bases between. The CDR3 loop spans 13 amino acids. CDR3 loop: CASSEDPGETQYF. The CDR3 nucleotides read TGTGCCAGCAGCGAGGATCCAGGAGAGACCCAGTACTTC.

This sequence joins TRBV6-8 and TRBJ1-1, with D uncertain. The CDR3 length is 12 residues. Germline V gene sequence: CDR1 MNHGY, CDR2 SAAAGT. Trimming stripped 10 bases from V and 3 bases from J, with 12 bases between. CDR3 loop: CATKGLDTEAFF. The CDR3 DNA sequence: TGTGCCACCAAAGGACTGGACACTGAAGCTTTCTTT.

The chain joins TRBV28 to TRBJ2-1, with a tentative D call TRBD2 (5 bases). The CDR3 length is 15 residues. V lost 6 bases, J lost 6 bases, and 18 bases lay in between. Germline V gene lookup returns CDR1 MDHEN and CDR2 SYDVKM. CDR3 region: CASRGLLDLANEQFF. The CDR3 DNA reads as TGTGCCAGCAGGGGTCTTCTAGACCTAGCCAATGAGCAGTTCTTC.

The rearrangement joins TRBV25-1 to TRBJ1-3; D perhaps matches TRBD1 (6 bases). This CDR3 region has 15 residues. Looked up from germline, CDR1 is MGHDK and CDR2 is SYGVNS. Trimming took 5 bases from V and 4 from J, leaving 15 bases between them. The CDR3 DNA is TGTGCCAGCAGTCCTTCGGGACACCGAGGAAACACCATATATTTT. Translating it yields CASSPSGHRGNTIYF.

The chain recombines TRBV4-1 with TRBJ1-5; D call uncertain. Germline V gives CDR1 MGHRA, CDR2 YSYEKL. V was clipped by 0 bases and J by 2 bases, with 11 bases between them. This CDR3 is 16 amino acids long. CDR3 coding DNA: TGCGCCAGCAGCCAAGAGGCCGGGTTGGGCAATCAGCCCCAGCATTTT. It codes for CASSQEAGLGNQPQHF.

The rearrangement links TRBV7-9 to TRBJ2-7; 7 bases agree with TRBD2. Losses at the gene ends were 8 bases for V and 0 bases for J; bases not matched to a gene: 10. This CDR3 spans 15 amino acids. The germline V gene encodes CDR1 SEHNR and CDR2 FQNEAQ (reference sequence). The CDR3 sequence: CASQGRGVSSYEQYF. In DNA form, the CDR3 reads TGTGCCAGCCAAGGTCGGGGGGTAAGCTCCTACGAGCAGTACTTC. The full variable domain, with the rest looked up from reference TRBV7-9 and TRBJ2-7, is DTGVSQNPRHKITKRGQNVTFRCDPISEHNRLYWYRQTLGQGPEFLTYFQNEAQLEKSRLLSDRFSAERPKGSFSTLEIQRTEQGDSAMYLCASQGRGVSSYEQYFGPGTRLTVT.

The chain recombines TRBV7-9 with TRBJ2-1; 12 bases map to TRBD2. The CDR3 sequence is 16 residues long. In germline, CDR1 is SEHNR, CDR2 FQNEAQ (reference sequence). The J segment lost 0 bases and the V segment lost 5 bases, leaving 2 bases of the junction unmatched. CDR3 in amino acids: CASSPGLAGSYNEQFF. In DNA, the CDR3 is TGTGCCAGCAGCCCGGGACTAGCGGGCTCCTACAATGAGCAGTTCTTC.

The chain combines TRBV5-6 with TRBJ2-7; 10 nucleotides line up with TRBD1. This CDR3 has 13 amino acids. Germline CDR1 SGHDT, CDR2 YYEEEE. The ends lost 4 bases at V and 6 bases at J; junction bases unmatched: 4. CDR3 region: CASSIGQGVEQYF. CDR3 bases: TGTGCCAGCAGCATCGGACAGGGGGTCGAGCAGTACTTC. The full variable domain, in which reference TRBV5-6 and TRBJ2-7 provide the parts outside the CDR3, is DAGVTQSPTHLIKTRGQQVTLRCSPKSGHDTVSWYQQALGQGPQFIFQYYEEEERQRGNFPDRFSGHQFPNYSSELNVNALLLGDSALYLCASSIGQGVEQYFGPGTRLTVT.

The V and J genes are TRBV7-8 and TRBJ2-3; D not resolved. V dropped 3 bases and J dropped 0 bases, with 7 bases sitting between them. The CDR3 contains 14 residues. In germline, CDR1 is SGHVS, CDR2 FQNEAQ. CDR3 residues: CASSFQGSTDTQYF. Written as DNA, the CDR3 is TGTGCCAGCAGCTTCCAAGGAAGCACAGATACGCAGTATTTT.